This T cell receptor (beta chain) is drawn from a study of blood T cell repertoires in COVID-19. This clone was found a few times. Looked up from germline, CDR1 is SGHNT and CDR2 is YENEEA. The CDR3 runs to 17 residues. The J segment lost 7 bases and the V segment lost 0 bases, leaving 10 bases of the junction unmatched. Generated by immunoSEQ multiplex PCR, the TCRdb table keeps only in-frame clones and is missing some. The sample lists a few hundred thousand clones; about 80% were seen once. Cohort 3 donors were reported recovered after two negative PCRs, clearance, or symptom resolution. Source material: PBMCs or T cells enriched from blood (not recorded which). The chain has TRBV11-3 and TRBJ2-1; 9 nucleotides agree with TRBD2. This clonotype originated in a man in his fifties who had recovered from COVID-19. The CDR3 sequence is CASSLDLAGTPGNEQFF. The CDR3 DNA is TGTGCCAGCAGCTTAGATCTAGCGGGGACCCCGGGGAATGAGCAGTTCTTC.